This T cell receptor (beta chain) stems from a study of T cell responses to AZD1222 COVID-19 vaccine. Study-wide findings and caveats: Variant regions that are unmutated are reportedly the target of nearly half of spike-specific TCRs. Sampling that yielded the repertoires occurred only after the peak T cell response. Spike-specific TCR breadth and depth rose after two AZD1222 doses. The donor group comprised mostly white British people and more females; the analysis possibly underestimated clonal diversity.

The table came from immunoSEQ multiplex PCR; TCRdb's copy has only in-frame clones and leaves some out. The data hold roughly 150,000 clones, with 80% to 95% observed a single time. The V gene's germline CDR1 is LNHDA and CDR2 SQIVND (reference sequence). The germline V and J ends were trimmed by 3 bases and 0 bases, with 6 bases remaining between them. The CDR3 has 14 amino acids. Points on this clone: Its antigen remains unknown.

This specimen was peripheral blood, taken on day 0 of AZD1222 vaccination. The receptor was isolated from an adult in good health. The J gene is TRBJ1-3, the V gene TRBV19; D remains unclear. CDR3 region: CASSIGISGNTIYF. The CDR3 DNA sequence: TGTGCCAGTAGTATTGGGATCTCTGGAAACACCATATATTTT.